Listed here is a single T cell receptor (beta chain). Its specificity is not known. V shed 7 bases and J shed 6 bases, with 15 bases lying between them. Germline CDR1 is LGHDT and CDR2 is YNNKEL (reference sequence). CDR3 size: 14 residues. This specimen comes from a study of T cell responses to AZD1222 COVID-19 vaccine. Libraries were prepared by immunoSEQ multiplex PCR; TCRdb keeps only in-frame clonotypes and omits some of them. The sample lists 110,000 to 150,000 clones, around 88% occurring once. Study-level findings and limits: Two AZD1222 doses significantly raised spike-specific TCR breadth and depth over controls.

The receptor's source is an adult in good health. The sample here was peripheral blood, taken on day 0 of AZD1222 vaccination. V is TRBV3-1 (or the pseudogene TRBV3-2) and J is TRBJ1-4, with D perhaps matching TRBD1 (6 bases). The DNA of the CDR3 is TGTGCCAGCAATCAAGCGGACAGAGATGAAAAACTGTTTTTT. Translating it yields CASNQADRDEKLFF.